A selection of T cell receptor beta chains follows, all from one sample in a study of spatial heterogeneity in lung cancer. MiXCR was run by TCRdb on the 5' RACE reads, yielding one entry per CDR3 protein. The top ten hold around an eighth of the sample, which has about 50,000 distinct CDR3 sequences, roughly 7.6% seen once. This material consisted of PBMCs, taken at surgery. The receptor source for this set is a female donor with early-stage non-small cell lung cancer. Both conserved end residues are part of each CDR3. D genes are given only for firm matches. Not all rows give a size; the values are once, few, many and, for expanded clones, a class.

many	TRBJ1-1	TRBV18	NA	TGTGCCAGCTCACAAGACAGTGCCAGGGATACTTTCTTT	CASSQDSARDTFF
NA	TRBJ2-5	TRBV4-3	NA	TGCGCCAGCAGCCCGGAGGGGAACGGAGAGACCCAGTACTTC	CASSPEGNGETQYF
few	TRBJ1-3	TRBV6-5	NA	TGTGCCACCCTGGACGTCGGAAACACCATATATTTT	CATLDVGNTIYF
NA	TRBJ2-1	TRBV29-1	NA	TGCAGCGTTGGACAGGTCTCCTACAATGAGCAGTTCTTC	CSVGQVSYNEQFF
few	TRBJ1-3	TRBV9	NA	TGTGCCAGCAGCGTGGACTCTGGAAACACCATATATTTT	CASSVDSGNTIYF
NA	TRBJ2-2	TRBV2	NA	TGTGCCAGCGCCGTGATAAACACCGGGGAGCTGTTTTTT	CASAVINTGELFF
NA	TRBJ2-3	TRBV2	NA	TGTGCCAGCATGTATCACCCCCCGGGAGATACGCAGTATTTT	CASMYHPPGDTQYF
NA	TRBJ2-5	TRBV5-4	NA	TGTGCCAGCAGCTTGGATACGGGCCGGGTGACCCAGTACTTC	CASSLDTGRVTQYF
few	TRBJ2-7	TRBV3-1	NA	TGTGCCAGCAGCCAAGATCTCAGGGACGAGCAGTACTTC	CASSQDLRDEQYF
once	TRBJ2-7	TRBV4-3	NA	TGCGCCAGCAGCCAAGATTATGGGAACCGAGCCTACGAGCAGTACTTC	CASSQDYGNRAYEQYF
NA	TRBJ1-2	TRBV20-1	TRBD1	TGCAGTGCTAGGAGACAGGGGGAAGGCTATGGCTACACCTTC	CSARRQGEGYGYTF
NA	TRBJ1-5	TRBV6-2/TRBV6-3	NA	TGTGCCAGCAGTTACGATGGGTATCAGCCCCAGCATTTT	CASSYDGYQPQHF
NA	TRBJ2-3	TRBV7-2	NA	TGTGCCAGCAGCTTAGGGGGGCGGTCCTACACAGATACGCAGTATTTT	CASSLGGRSYTDTQYF
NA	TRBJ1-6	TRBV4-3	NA	TGCGCCAGCAGCCAAGGCCAGGGTGGATATTCACCCCTCCACTTT	CASSQGQGGYSPLHF
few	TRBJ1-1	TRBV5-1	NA	TGCGCCAGCAGCTTTGGGACACGCCCGAACACTGAAGCTTTCTTT	CASSFGTRPNTEAFF
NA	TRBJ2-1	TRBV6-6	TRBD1	TGTGCCAGCAGTTACGAGGGACAGCACTACAATGAGCAGTTCTTC	CASSYEGQHYNEQFF
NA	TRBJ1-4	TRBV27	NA	TGTGCCAGCAGTTTAAGGCGGAATGAAAAACTGTTTTTT	CASSLRRNEKLFF
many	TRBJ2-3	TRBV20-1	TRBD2	TGCAGTGCAAAGCGGGGAGGTTCAGATACGCAGTATTTT	CSAKRGGSDTQYF
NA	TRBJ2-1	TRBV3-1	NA	TGTGCCAGCAGCCAAGAGGCCATCCGCAGGGATGAGCAGTTCTTC	CASSQEAIRRDEQFF
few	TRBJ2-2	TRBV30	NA	TGTGCCTGGAGCTCGCTGGAACCGAACACCGGGGAGCTGTTTTTT	CAWSSLEPNTGELFF
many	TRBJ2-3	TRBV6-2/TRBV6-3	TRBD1	TGTGCCAGCAGACGGACAGGGGGCTCAGATACGCAGTATTTT	CASRRTGGSDTQYF
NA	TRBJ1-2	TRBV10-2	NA	TGCGCCAGCAGTGAGCCGGACAGACCTAACTATGGCTACACCTTC	CASSEPDRPNYGYTF
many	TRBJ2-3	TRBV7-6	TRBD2	TGTGCCAGCAATATGGGACTACCAACAGATACGCAGTATTTT	CASNMGLPTDTQYF
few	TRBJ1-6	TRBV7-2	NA	TGTGCCAGCAGCTTAGGCCGGGGGGCCCCAGGCCATTCACCCCTCCACTTT	CASSLGRGAPGHSPLHF
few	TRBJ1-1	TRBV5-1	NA	TGCGCCAGCAGCTTGGGAAGGGACGGGGCTTTCTTT	CASSLGRDGAFF
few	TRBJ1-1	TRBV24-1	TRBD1	TGTGCCACCAGCGCAGGGGGCTCGAACACTGAAGCTTTCTTT	CATSAGGSNTEAFF
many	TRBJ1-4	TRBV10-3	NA	TGTGCCATCAGTGAGACCGGAGAGGAAAAACTGTTTTTT	CAISETGEEKLFF
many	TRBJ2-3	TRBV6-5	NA	TGTGCCAGCAGTTACTCAGGGCAGGGGACAGATACGCAGTATTTT	CASSYSGQGTDTQYF
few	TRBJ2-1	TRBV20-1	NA	TGCAGTGCTAGAGATCTGGGTTTCTATGAGCAGTTCTTC	CSARDLGFYEQFF
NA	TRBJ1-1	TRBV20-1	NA	TGCAGTGCTAGAGATTTCCAGGGTGGGGGGAACACTGAAGCTTTCTTT	CSARDFQGGGNTEAFF
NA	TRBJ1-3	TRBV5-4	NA	TGTGCCAGCAGCTTGGACCCCGGGGAAGGAAACACCATATATTTT	CASSLDPGEGNTIYF
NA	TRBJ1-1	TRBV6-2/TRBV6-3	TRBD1	TGTGCCAGCAGTCCTTGGGAGGGGGCGGTTGAAGCTTTCTTT	CASSPWEGAVEAFF
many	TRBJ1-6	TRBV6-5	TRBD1	TGTGCCAGCAGTTACTCGACAGGGAGCTCGAATTCACCCCTCCACTTT	CASSYSTGSSNSPLHF
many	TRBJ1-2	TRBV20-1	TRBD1	TGCAGTGCTACGGGACAGAACTATGGCTACACCTTC	CSATGQNYGYTF
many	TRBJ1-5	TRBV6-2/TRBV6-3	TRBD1	TGTGCCAGCAGTTTTGCCCGGACAGGGATCAGCAATCAGCCCCAGCATTTT	CASSFARTGISNQPQHF
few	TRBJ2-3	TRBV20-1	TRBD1	TGCAGTGCTACCCGAGGGACAGGGACTACGCAGTATTTT	CSATRGTGTTQYF
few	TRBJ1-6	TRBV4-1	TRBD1	TGCGCCAGCAGCCAACCGGACAGGGGGCCGTATTCACCCCTCCACTTT	CASSQPDRGPYSPLHF
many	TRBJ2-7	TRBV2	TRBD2	TGTGCCAGCAGTGTGGACGGGGGGGACCTCTACGAGCAGTACTTC	CASSVDGGDLYEQYF
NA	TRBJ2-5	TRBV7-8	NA	TGTGCCAGCAGGATCGACAGTGTCCAAGAGACCCAGTACTTC	CASRIDSVQETQYF
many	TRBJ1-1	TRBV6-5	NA	TGTGCCAGCAGTTACTCGATTCGGAGCACTGAAGCTTTCTTT	CASSYSIRSTEAFF